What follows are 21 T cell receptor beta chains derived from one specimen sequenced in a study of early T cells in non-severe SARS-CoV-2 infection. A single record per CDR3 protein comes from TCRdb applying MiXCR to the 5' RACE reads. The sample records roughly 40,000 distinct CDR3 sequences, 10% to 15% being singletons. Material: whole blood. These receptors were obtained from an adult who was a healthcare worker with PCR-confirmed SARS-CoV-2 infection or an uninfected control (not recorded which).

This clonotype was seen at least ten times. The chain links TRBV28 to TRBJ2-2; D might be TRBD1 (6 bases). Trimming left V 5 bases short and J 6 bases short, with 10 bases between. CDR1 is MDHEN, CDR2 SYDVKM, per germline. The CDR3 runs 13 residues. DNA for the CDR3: TGTGCCAGCAGTACAGGGTCCCCCGGGGAGCTGTTTTTT. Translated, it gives CASSTGSPGELFF.

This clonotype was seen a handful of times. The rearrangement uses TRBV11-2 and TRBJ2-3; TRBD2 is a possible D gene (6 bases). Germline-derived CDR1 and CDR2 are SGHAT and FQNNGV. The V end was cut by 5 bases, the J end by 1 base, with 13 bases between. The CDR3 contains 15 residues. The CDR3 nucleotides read TGTGCCAGCAGCGGGATCGGGGGAGGCACAGATACGCAGTATTTT. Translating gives CASSGIGGGTDTQYF.

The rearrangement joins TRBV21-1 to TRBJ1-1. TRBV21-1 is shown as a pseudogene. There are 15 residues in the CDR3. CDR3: CASSNNKGRNTEAFF. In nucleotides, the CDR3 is TGTGCCAGCAGCAATAACAAGGGAAGGAACACTGAAGCTTTCTTT.

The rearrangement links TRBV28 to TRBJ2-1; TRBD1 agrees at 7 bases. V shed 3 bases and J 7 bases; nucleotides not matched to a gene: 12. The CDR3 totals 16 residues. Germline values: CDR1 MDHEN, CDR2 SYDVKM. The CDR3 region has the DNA TGTGCCAGCAGTTTCGTCTTGGCAGGGGGAAGGAATGAGCAGTTCTTC. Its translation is CASSFVLAGGRNEQFF.

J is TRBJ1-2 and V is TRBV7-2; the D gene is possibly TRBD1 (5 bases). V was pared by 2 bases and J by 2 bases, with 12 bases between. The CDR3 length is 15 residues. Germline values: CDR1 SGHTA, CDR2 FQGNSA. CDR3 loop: CASSLPTGSNYGYTF. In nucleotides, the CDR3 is TGTGCCAGCAGCTTACCCACAGGTTCCAACTATGGCTACACCTTC.

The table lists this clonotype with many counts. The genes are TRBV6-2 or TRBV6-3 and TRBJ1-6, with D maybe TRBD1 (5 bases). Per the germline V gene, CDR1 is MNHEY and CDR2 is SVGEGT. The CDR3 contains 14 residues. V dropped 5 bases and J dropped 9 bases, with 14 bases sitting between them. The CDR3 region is CASSGGPGASPLHF. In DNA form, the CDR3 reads TGTGCCAGCAGTGGCGGGCCCGGGGCTTCACCCCTCCACTTT.

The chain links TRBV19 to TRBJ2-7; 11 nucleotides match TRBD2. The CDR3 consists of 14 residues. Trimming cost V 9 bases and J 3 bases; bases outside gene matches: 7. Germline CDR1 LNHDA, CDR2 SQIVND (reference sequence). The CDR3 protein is CASSLAGGLYEQYF. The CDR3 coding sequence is TGTGCCAGCAGCCTAGCGGGAGGCCTCTACGAGCAGTACTTC.

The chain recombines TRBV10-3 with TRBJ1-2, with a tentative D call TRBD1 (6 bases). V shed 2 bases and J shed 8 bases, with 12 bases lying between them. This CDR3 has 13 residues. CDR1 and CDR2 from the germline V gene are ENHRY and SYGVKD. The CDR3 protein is CAISENQGTGYTF. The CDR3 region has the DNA TGTGCCATCAGTGAGAACCAGGGGACCGGCTACACCTTC.

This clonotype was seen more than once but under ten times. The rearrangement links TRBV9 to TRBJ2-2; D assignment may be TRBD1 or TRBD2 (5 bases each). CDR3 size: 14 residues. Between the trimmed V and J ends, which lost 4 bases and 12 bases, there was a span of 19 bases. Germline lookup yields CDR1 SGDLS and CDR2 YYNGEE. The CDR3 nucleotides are TGTGCCAGCAGCCGAGAGAGGGACGGGTGGAAGCTGTTTTTT. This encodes CASSRERDGWKLFF.

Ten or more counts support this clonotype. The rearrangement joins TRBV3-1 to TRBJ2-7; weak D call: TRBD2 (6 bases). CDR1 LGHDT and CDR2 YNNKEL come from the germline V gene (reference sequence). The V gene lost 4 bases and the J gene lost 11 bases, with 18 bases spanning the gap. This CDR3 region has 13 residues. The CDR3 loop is CASSLGGKSVKYF. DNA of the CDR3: TGTGCCAGCAGCCTGGGCGGGAAAAGTGTAAAGTACTTC.

The CDR3 loop reads CASSLRDRGLQEAFF. The DNA for the CDR3 is TGTGCCAGCAGCCTCCGGGACAGGGGGTTACAGGAAGCTTTCTTT. The chain combines TRBV7-9 with TRBJ1-1, with 11 bases identical to TRBD1. With V trimmed by 5 bases and J by 8 bases, 10 bases remained unmatched. Germline lookup yields CDR1 SEHNR and CDR2 FQNEAQ (reference sequence). The CDR3 length is 15 residues.

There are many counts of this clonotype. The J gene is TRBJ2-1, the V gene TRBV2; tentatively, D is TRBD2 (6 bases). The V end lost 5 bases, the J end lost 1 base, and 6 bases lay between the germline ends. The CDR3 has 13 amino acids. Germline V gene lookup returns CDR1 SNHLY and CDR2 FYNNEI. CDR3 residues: CASSSGSYNEQFF. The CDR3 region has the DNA TGTGCCAGCAGTAGCGGGTCCTACAATGAGCAGTTCTTC.

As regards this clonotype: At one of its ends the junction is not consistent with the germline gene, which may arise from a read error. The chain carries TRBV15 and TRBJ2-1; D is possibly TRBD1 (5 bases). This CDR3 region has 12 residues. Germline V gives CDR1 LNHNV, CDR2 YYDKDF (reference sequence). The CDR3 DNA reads TGTGCCACCAGCAGAGATCTAGGGGCTCGACATTTC. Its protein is CATSRDLGARHF.

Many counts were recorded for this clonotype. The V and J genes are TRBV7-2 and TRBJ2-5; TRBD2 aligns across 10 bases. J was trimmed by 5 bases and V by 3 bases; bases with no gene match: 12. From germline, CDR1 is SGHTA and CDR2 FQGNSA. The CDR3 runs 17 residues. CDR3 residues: CASSFLPGAGGLETQYF. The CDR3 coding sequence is TGTGCCAGCAGCTTCCTCCCGGGAGCGGGGGGGCTGGAGACCCAGTACTTC.

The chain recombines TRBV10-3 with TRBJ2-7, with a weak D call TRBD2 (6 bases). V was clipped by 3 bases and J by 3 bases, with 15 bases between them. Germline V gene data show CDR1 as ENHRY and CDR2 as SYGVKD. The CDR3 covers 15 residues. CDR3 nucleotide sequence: TGTGCCATCAGTGACCGTTTGGCGGGACGCTACGAGCAGTACTTC. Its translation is CAISDRLAGRYEQYF.

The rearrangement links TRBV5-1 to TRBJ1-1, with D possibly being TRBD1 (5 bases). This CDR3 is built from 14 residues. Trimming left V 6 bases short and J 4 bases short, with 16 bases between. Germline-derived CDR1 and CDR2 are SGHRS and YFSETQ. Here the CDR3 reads CASTYSIGATEAFF. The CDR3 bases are TGCGCCAGCACCTACTCGATCGGGGCCACTGAAGCTTTCTTT. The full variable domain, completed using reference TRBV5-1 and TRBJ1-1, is KAGVTQTPRYLIKTRGQQVTLSCSPISGHRSVSWYQQTPGQGLQFLFEYFSETQRNKGNFPGRFSGRQFSNSRSEMNVSTLELGDSALYLCASTYSIGATEAFFGQGTRLTVV.

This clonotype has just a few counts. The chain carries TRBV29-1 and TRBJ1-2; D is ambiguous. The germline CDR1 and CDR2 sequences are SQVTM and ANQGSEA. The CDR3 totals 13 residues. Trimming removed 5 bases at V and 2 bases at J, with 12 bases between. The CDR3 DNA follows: TGCAGCGTTACCCGGACCGGGAACTATGGCTACACCTTC. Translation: CSVTRTGNYGYTF.

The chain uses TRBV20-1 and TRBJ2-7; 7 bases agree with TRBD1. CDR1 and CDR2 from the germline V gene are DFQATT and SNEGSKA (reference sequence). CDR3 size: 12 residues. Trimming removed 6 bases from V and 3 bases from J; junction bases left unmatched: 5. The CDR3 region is CSAAGGFYEQYF. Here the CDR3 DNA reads TGCAGTGCCGCAGGGGGTTTCTACGAGCAGTACTTC.

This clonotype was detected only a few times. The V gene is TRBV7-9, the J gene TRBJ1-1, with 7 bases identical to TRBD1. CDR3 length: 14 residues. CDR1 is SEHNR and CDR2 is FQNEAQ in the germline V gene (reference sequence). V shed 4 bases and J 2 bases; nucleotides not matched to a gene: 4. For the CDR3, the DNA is TGTGCCAGCAGCTACGGACAGGCCAACACTGAAGCTTTCTTT. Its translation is CASSYGQANTEAFF.

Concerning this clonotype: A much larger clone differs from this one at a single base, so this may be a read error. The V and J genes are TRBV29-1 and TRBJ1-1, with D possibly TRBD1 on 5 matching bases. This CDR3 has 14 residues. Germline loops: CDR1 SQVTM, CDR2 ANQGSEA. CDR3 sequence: CGVETGDGNTEAFF. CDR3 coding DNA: TGCGGCGTTGAAACCGGGGACGGGAACACTGAAGCTTTCTTT.

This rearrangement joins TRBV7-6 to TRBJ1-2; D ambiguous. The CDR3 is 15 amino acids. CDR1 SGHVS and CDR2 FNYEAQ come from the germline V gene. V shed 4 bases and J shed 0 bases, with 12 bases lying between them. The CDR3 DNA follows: TGTGCCAGCAGCTCAGAGGGTACCTCTAACTATGGCTACACCTTC. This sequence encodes CASSSEGTSNYGYTF.